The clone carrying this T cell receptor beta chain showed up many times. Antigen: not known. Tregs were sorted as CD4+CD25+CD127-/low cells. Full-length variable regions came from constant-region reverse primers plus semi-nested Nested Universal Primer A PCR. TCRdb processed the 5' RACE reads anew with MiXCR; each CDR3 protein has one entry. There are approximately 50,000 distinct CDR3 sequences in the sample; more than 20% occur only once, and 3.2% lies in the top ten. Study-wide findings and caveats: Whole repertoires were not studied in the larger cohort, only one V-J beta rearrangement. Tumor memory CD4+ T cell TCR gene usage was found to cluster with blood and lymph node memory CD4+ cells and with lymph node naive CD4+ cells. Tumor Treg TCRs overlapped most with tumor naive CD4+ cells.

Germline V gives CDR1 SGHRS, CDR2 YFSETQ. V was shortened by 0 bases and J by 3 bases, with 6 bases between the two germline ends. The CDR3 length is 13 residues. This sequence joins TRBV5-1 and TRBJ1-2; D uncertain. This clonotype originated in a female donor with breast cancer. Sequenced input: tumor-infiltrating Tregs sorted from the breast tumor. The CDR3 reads CASSLGPDYGYTF. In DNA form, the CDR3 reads TGCGCCAGCAGCTTGGGACCAGACTATGGCTACACCTTC.